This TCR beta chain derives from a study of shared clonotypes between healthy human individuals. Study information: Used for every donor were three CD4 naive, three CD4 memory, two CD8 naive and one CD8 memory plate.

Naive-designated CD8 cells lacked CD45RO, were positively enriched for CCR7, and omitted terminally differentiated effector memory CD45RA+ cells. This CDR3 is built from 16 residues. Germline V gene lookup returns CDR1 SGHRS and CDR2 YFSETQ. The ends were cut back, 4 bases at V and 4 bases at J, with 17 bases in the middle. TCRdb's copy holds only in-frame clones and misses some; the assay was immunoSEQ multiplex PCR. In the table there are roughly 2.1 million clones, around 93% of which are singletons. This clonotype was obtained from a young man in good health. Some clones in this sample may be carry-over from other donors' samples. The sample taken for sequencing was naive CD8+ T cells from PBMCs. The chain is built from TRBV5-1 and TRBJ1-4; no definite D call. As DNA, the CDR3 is TGCGCCAGCAGCACCGACCGACGGCAGAATAATGAAAAACTGTTTTTT. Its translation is CASSTDRRQNNEKLFF.